Below are 18 T cell receptor beta chains sequenced from a single sample in a study of T cell repertoires and HLA-DP antigens. No antigen has been identified for these receptors. Measured with immunoSEQ multiplex PCR; TCRdb has only the in-frame clones, and not every one. The sample has roughly 70,000 clones, around 77% seen once. Specimen: CD4+ T cells from PBMCs. Receptors were obtained from a man in his sixties in good health and CMV-seronegative.

The chain has TRBV11-2 and TRBJ1-6; 7 bases are shared with TRBD1. The V segment lost 4 bases and the J segment 9 bases; nucleotides outside the gene matches: 6. Per germline, CDR1 SGHAT and CDR2 FQNNGV. The CDR3 loop spans 14 amino acids. CDR3 DNA sequence: TGTGCCAGCAGCTCACAGGGGTCAATTTCACCCCTCCACTTT. Amino acids: CASSSQGSISPLHF.

The V and J genes are TRBV7-9 and TRBJ2-2; no reliable D call. Trimming removed 5 bases from V and 3 bases from J, with 10 bases in between. The CDR3 runs to 14 residues. Germline values: CDR1 SEHNR, CDR2 FQNEAQ (reference sequence). The CDR3 nucleotides read TGTGCCAGCAGCCCGGTCCGCCACACCGGGGAGCTGTTTTTT. It translates to CASSPVRHTGELFF.

The chain employs TRBV11-2 and TRBJ1-2; D remains ambiguous. The CDR3 spans 14 residues. Trimming pared 1 base from V and 7 bases from J, leaving 13 bases between. Germline lookup yields CDR1 SGHAT and CDR2 FQNNGV. CDR3 nucleotide sequence: TGTGCCAGCAGCTTAGGACCGTCCGGTGGTGGCTACACCTTC. It specifies CASSLGPSGGGYTF.

This clone was picked up one time. V and J are TRBV2 and TRBJ2-2; D is tentatively TRBD1 or TRBD2 (5 bases each). Per germline, CDR1 SNHLY and CDR2 FYNNEI. The CDR3 extends over 15 amino acids. Trimming took off 4 bases at V and 5 bases at J, with 14 bases between the two ends. The CDR3 is CASSGAGRGTGELFF. CDR3 sequence (DNA): TGTGCCAGCAGTGGGGCAGGGCGAGGGACCGGGGAGCTGTTTTTT.

The V and J genes are TRBV10-3 and TRBJ1-2; TRBD1 aligns across 10 bases. The V segment lost 6 bases and the J segment 0 bases; nucleotides outside the gene matches: 4. The CDR3 length is 15 residues. Germline V lookup: CDR1 ENHRY, CDR2 SYGVKD. The CDR3 DNA is TGTGCCATCAGGGGACAGGGGACTTCTAACTATGGCTACACCTTC. Translation: CAIRGQGTSNYGYTF.

The chain employs TRBV14 and TRBJ2-1; D not certain. The germline gives CDR1 SGHDN, CDR2 FVKESK. V lost 1 base, J lost 4 bases, and 8 bases lay in between. This CDR3 is 14 amino acids long. The CDR3 DNA is TGTGCCAGCAGCCAAGGTTCCAGTTACAATGAGCAGTTCTTC. It translates to CASSQGSSYNEQFF.

V is TRBV7-2 and J is TRBJ1-2, with D uncertain. The germline V gene encodes CDR1 SGHTA and CDR2 FQGNSA. CDR3 length equals 17 residues. V was trimmed by 5 bases and J by 2 bases, leaving 21 bases between them. The CDR3 is CASSLRRGTRGNYGYTF. The CDR3 DNA reads as TGTGCCAGCAGCCTCCGTAGAGGAACTAGAGGGAACTATGGCTACACCTTC.

This chain uses TRBV30 with TRBJ1-1, with TRBD1 matching over 9 bases. CDR3 length: 15 amino acids. The V gene's germline CDR1 is GTSNPN and CDR2 SVGIG (reference sequence). The V gene end was trimmed by 3 bases and the J gene end by 4 bases; junction bases not matched to a gene: 9. The DNA for the CDR3 is TGTGCCTGGAGGCCCGGGACAGGGCGTAGCACTGAAGCTTTCTTT. Translated: CAWRPGTGRSTEAFF.

The chain employs TRBV30 and TRBJ2-3; 7 bases agree with TRBD1. The CDR3 consists of 15 residues. Germline V gene lookup returns CDR1 GTSNPN and CDR2 SVGIG (reference sequence). V lost 2 bases and J lost 4; bases outside the gene matches: 9. In DNA, the CDR3 is TGTGCCTGGAGTCCTGAGGGGGCAGGGTCAGATACGCAGTATTTT. Protein product: CAWSPEGAGSDTQYF.

This rearrangement joins TRBV5-1 to TRBJ2-7; perhaps TRBD2 as D (6 bases). The V end was cut by 0 bases, the J end by 5 bases, with 12 bases between. Germline V gene lookup returns CDR1 SGHRS and CDR2 YFSETQ. CDR3 size: 14 residues. The CDR3 spells CASSLGGARDEQYV. The CDR3 bases are TGCGCCAGCAGCTTGGGCGGGGCGCGGGACGAGCAGTACGTC.

This clone was counted between two and nine times. The J gene is TRBJ2-1, the V gene TRBV7-3; D is possibly TRBD2 (5 bases). V shed 2 bases and J shed 6 bases, with 14 bases lying between them. The length of the CDR3 is 15 residues. CDR1 and CDR2 from the germline V gene are SGHTA and FQGTGA. The CDR3 bases are TGTGCCAGCAGCTTAGGAGGAACTGCCGTCAATGAGCAGTTCTTC. Its translation is CASSLGGTAVNEQFF. The full variable domain, with the rest looked up from reference TRBV7-3 and TRBJ2-1, is GAGVSQTPSNKVTEKGKYVELRCDPISGHTALYWYRQSLGQGPEFLIYFQGTGAADDSGLPNDRFFAVRPEGSVSTLKIQRTERGDSAVYLCASSLGGTAVNEQFFGPGTRLTVL.

The V gene is TRBV11-3, the J gene TRBJ1-3; D is ambiguous. Trimming took off 5 bases at V and 4 bases at J, with 3 bases between the two ends. Looked up from germline, CDR1 is SGHNT and CDR2 is YENEEA. The CDR3 extends over 11 amino acids. The CDR3 protein is CASSLGNTIYF. CDR3 DNA: TGTGCCAGCAGCCTGGGAAACACCATATATTTT.

V usage is TRBV29-1 and J usage is TRBJ2-1; 14 bases fit TRBD2. In germline, CDR1 is SQVTM, CDR2 ANQGSEA. The CDR3 sequence is 15 residues long. Losses at the gene ends were 5 bases for V and 8 bases for J; bases not matched to a gene: 8. CDR3 sequence reads: CSVRTSGRTNDEQFF. CDR3 sequence (DNA): TGCAGCGTTAGGACTAGCGGGAGGACTAATGATGAGCAGTTCTTC.

The chain links TRBV19 to TRBJ2-3; 10 nucleotides agree with TRBD2. The CDR3 is made up of 14 amino acids. In germline, CDR1 is LNHDA, CDR2 SQIVND (reference sequence). Trimming took 9 bases from V and 3 from J; bases not matched to a gene: 6. As DNA, the CDR3 is TGTGCCAGCAGCACTAGCGGGACTACAGATACGCAGTATTTT. Amino acid sequence: CASSTSGTTDTQYF.

The V and J genes are TRBV4-3 and TRBJ1-6; D gene ambiguous. The CDR3 totals 14 residues. Per the germline V gene, CDR1 is LGHNA and CDR2 is YSLEER. Trimming took off 4 bases at V and 8 bases at J, with 12 bases between the two ends. The CDR3 nucleotides are TGCGCCAGCAGCCGCAGTATTCCGGATTCACCCCTCCACTTT. It yields the protein CASSRSIPDSPLHF.

This chain joins TRBV6-5 and TRBJ2-7, with TRBD1 as a possible D gene (6 bases). Trimming took 6 bases from V and 3 from J, leaving 12 bases between them. The CDR3 is 13 residues long. In germline, CDR1 is MNHEY, CDR2 SVGAGI. CDR3 loop: CASRRTADYEQYF. CDR3 coding DNA: TGTGCCAGCAGGCGGACAGCCGACTACGAGCAGTACTTC.

V and J are TRBV5-1 and TRBJ2-1; D might be TRBD1 (5 bases). This CDR3 region has 15 residues. V dropped 0 bases and J dropped 1 base, with 8 bases sitting between them. Germline-derived CDR1 and CDR2 are SGHRS and YFSETQ. The CDR3, as DNA: TGCGCCAGCAGCTTGGTGCAGGGATCCTACAATGAGCAGTTCTTC. It yields the protein CASSLVQGSYNEQFF.

The J gene is TRBJ1-6, the V gene TRBV11-1, with 8 bases aligning to TRBD1. Germline loops: CDR1 SGHAT, CDR2 FQDESV (reference sequence). The trim removed 1 base at V and 9 bases at J, leaving 8 bases unmatched. The CDR3 runs 16 residues. Here the CDR3 reads CASSLVRDRLPSPLHF. Here the CDR3 DNA reads TGTGCCAGCAGCTTAGTCCGGGACAGGCTTCCTTCACCCCTCCACTTT. Using reference TRBV11-1 and TRBJ1-6 for the parts outside the CDR3, the full variable domain is EAEVAQSPRYKITEKSQAVAFWCDPISGHATLYWYRQILGQGPELLVQFQDESVVDDSQLPKDRFSAERLKGVDSTLKIQPAELGDSAMYLCASSLVRDRLPSPLHFGNGTRLTVT.